These 25 T cell receptor beta chains share one sample of origin, sequenced in a study of T-cell memory formation after mild COVID-19. MiXCR, applied by TCRdb to the 5' RACE reads, yields one record per CDR3 protein. The profile covers about 350,000 distinct CDR3 sequences, with approximately 13% appearing a single time and over 20% taken by the ten largest. Sequenced sample: PBMCs or a T cell subset sorted from them (not recorded which). The receptor set was obtained from a man aged 18-30 years who had mild COVID-19 (a few samples of this study predate the infection). Cell type and time point are not known.

This clonotype was seen more than once but under ten times. The rearrangement links TRBV9 to TRBJ2-7; no clear D gene. V was pared by 0 bases and J by 5 bases, with 9 bases between. The CDR3 is 13 amino acids. Germline-derived CDR1 and CDR2 are SGDLS and YYNGEE. Here the CDR3 DNA reads TGTGCCAGCAGCGTAGGCCCCCTAAACGAGCAGTACGTC. It translates to CASSVGPLNEQYV.

This clonotype was counted only a few times. The chain joins TRBV11-2 to TRBJ1-1; weak D call: TRBD1 (6 bases). V shed 8 bases and J shed 6 bases, with 25 bases lying between them. CDR3 length: 16 amino acids. The germline V gene encodes CDR1 SGHAT and CDR2 FQNNGV. The chain's CDR3 is CASRNPGGGLSSEAFF. The DNA for the CDR3 is TGTGCCAGCCGAAATCCCGGAGGGGGATTAAGTTCTGAAGCTTTCTTT.

CDR3 loop: CASSPGGLRDEQYV. Written as DNA, the CDR3 is TGCGCCAGCAGCCCGGGGGGGCTCAGGGACGAGCAGTACGTC. The chain couples TRBV5-1 to TRBJ2-7; 8 bases fit TRBD2. Germline-derived CDR1 and CDR2 are SGHRS and YFSETQ. After removal of 4 bases from V and 5 bases from J, the junction contained 8 bases not matched to a gene. The CDR3 covers 14 residues.

This clonotype was seen a handful of times. This chain joins TRBV5-1 and TRBJ2-5, with D possibly TRBD1 on 6 matching bases. Trimming shortened V by 0 bases and J by 0 bases, and 9 bases separated the two germline ends. Germline CDR1 and CDR2: SGHRS and YFSETQ. The CDR3 is 15 residues long. The CDR3 DNA reads as TGCGCCAGCAGCTTGGAAGGGACAAACCAAGAGACCCAGTACTTC. Translated: CASSLEGTNQETQYF.

This clonotype was counted a few times. The CDR3 nucleotides read TGTGCCAGCAGCTTTCCCTTCTACGAGCAGTACTTC. Protein: CASSFPFYEQYF. This chain links TRBV7-2 with TRBJ2-7, with no clear D. This CDR3 comprises 12 residues. Germline assignment: CDR1 SGHTA and CDR2 FQGNSA. Trimming left V 3 bases short and J 3 bases short, with 6 bases between.

This clonotype was counted a few times. The chain couples TRBV28 to TRBJ2-5; TRBD2 matches 9 bases. The germline V gene encodes CDR1 MDHEN and CDR2 SYDVKM. V dropped 5 bases and J dropped 6; count of bases not matched to a gene: 7. The CDR3 spans 14 residues. CDR3 coding DNA: TGTGCCAGCAGTCCCGCGGGGGGGCAGAAGACCCAGTACTTC. Its protein product is CASSPAGGQKTQYF.

A few counts support this clonotype. This rearrangement joins TRBV7-8 to TRBJ2-5; TRBD2 aligns across 9 bases. In germline, CDR1 is SGHVS, CDR2 FQNEAQ. The CDR3 is made up of 13 amino acids. J gave up 5 bases and V 7 bases, and 5 bases lay outside the gene matches. Written as DNA, the CDR3 is TGTGCCAGCACCGGGACTAGCTTGGAGACCCAGTACTTC. Amino acids: CASTGTSLETQYF. Together with reference TRBV7-8 and TRBJ2-5, the CDR3 gives the full variable domain: GAGVSQSPRYKVAKRGQDVALRCDPISGHVSLFWYQQALGQGPEFLTYFQNEAQLDKSGLPSDRFFAERPEGSVSTLKIQRTQQEDSAVYLCASTGTSLETQYFGPGTRLLVL.

This clonotype was counted a few times. The gene calls are TRBV7-2 and TRBJ2-4; 9 bases are a match to TRBD2. CDR1 SGHTA and CDR2 FQGNSA come from the germline V gene. The length of the CDR3 is 17 residues. With 5 bases clipped from V and 6 bases from J, the junction kept 14 bases outside the gene matches. The CDR3 sequence is CASSLRSGGTRGNIQYF. CDR3 nucleotide sequence: TGTGCCAGCAGCCTTAGGAGCGGGGGGACCAGAGGAAACATTCAGTACTTC.

The chain employs TRBV28 and TRBJ1-5, with a weak D call TRBD1 (5 bases). The CDR3 is 16 amino acids. Trimming stripped 7 bases from V and 0 bases from J, with 16 bases between. Per the germline V gene, CDR1 is MDHEN and CDR2 is SYDVKM. The CDR3 loop is CASTMGGEPSNQPQHF. For the CDR3, the DNA is TGTGCCAGCACCATGGGGGGGGAGCCTAGCAATCAGCCCCAGCATTTT.

The sample holds many counts of this clonotype. The rearrangement links TRBV4-3 to TRBJ2-1; no reliable D call. Per the germline V gene, CDR1 is LGHNA and CDR2 is YSLEER. The germline V and J ends were trimmed by 1 base and 2 bases, with 9 bases remaining between them. The CDR3 totals 15 residues. The CDR3 DNA sequence: TGCGCCAGCAGCCAAGGAAGTAGCCCCTACAATGAGCAGTTCTTC. Translating it yields CASSQGSSPYNEQFF.

The CDR3 DNA reads as TGCGCCAGCAGCTTGGACCTTACACAGGGGTCTACCACTGAAGCTTTCTTT. This codes for CASSLDLTQGSTTEAFF. The V and J genes are TRBV5-1 and TRBJ1-1, with 7 bases that match TRBD1. With V trimmed by 0 bases and J by 4 bases, 12 bases remained unmatched. Germline V lookup: CDR1 SGHRS, CDR2 YFSETQ. This CDR3 contains 17 residues.

The V gene is TRBV19, the J gene TRBJ1-1; TRBD1 matches 9 bases. This CDR3 contains 15 residues. Germline assignment: CDR1 LNHDA and CDR2 SQIVND (reference sequence). Trimming removed 7 bases from V and 3 bases from J; junction bases left unmatched: 9. The CDR3 bases are TGTGCCAGTACCCCGACAGGGGGGTTCGACACTGAAGCTTTCTTT. Its protein is CASTPTGGFDTEAFF.

The genes are TRBV7-8 and TRBJ1-6, with D unclear. The CDR3 runs to 15 residues. V lost 3 bases to trimming and J lost 5 bases, with 11 bases between them. Germline lookup yields CDR1 SGHVS and CDR2 FQNEAQ. The CDR3 coding sequence is TGTGCCAGCAGCTTTAGCAGCTATCATAATTCACCCCTCCACTTT. It codes for CASSFSSYHNSPLHF.

This clonotype was counted many times. The gene calls are TRBV4-3 and TRBJ2-3, with 8 positions matching TRBD2. V gave up 1 base and J gave up 0 bases; unmatched junction bases: 6. The CDR3 length is 17 residues. Per germline, CDR1 LGHNA and CDR2 YSLEER. In DNA, the CDR3 is TGCGCCAGCAGCCAAGGGGCTAGCGGGTTTAGCACAGATACGCAGTATTTT. It is translated as CASSQGASGFSTDTQYF.

The rearrangement links TRBV18 to TRBJ2-5; 11 bases agree with TRBD1. Germline CDR1 reads KGHSH; CDR2 reads LQKENI. The CDR3 loop spans 15 amino acids. With V trimmed by 3 bases and J by 4 bases, 4 bases remained unmatched. DNA of the CDR3: TGTGCCAGCTCACCTCGGACAGGGGGCGGAGAGACCCAGTACTTC. Protein: CASSPRTGGGETQYF.

The chain recombines TRBV6-2 or TRBV6-3 with TRBJ1-3, with D unclear. The V gene lost 6 bases and the J gene lost 4 bases, with 10 bases spanning the gap. Per the germline V gene, CDR1 is MNHEY and CDR2 is SVGEGT. The CDR3 spans 13 residues. CDR3 sequence: CASRNNPGNTIYF. The CDR3 DNA sequence: TGTGCCAGCAGGAACAATCCCGGAAACACCATATATTTT.

This clonotype was detected only a few times. The rearrangement links TRBV7-2 to TRBJ1-5; 7 bases align to TRBD1. The germline V gene encodes CDR1 SGHTA and CDR2 FQGNSA. V lost 4 bases and J lost 0; bases outside the gene matches: 15. The CDR3 covers 19 residues. Here the CDR3 DNA reads TGTGCCAGCAGCTCCCCCGGGAGGGACAGTTCTTATAGCAATCAGCCCCAGCATTTT. Encoded protein: CASSSPGRDSSYSNQPQHF.

This clonotype was recorded at least ten times. This rearrangement joins TRBV28 to TRBJ2-1; TRBD2 might be the D (5 bases). V shed 4 bases and J shed 8 bases, with 15 bases lying between them. This CDR3 has 14 amino acids. Germline-derived CDR1 and CDR2 are MDHEN and SYDVKM. CDR3 sequence (DNA): TGTGCCAGCAGTTCCCCCGGCGGGCGGTATGAGCAGTTCTTC. Translation gives CASSSPGGRYEQFF.

The genes are TRBV7-9 and TRBJ1-1; no clear D. V lost 2 bases, J lost 5 bases, and 9 bases lay in between. This CDR3 contains 13 residues. Germline values: CDR1 SEHNR, CDR2 FQNEAQ (reference sequence). The CDR3 loop reads CASSLRLPTEAFF. CDR3 coding DNA: TGTGCCAGCAGCTTACGTCTCCCAACTGAAGCTTTCTTT.

This clonotype was found once. The V gene is TRBV6-6, the J gene TRBJ1-5, with 9 bases identical to TRBD1. Germline CDR1 reads MNHNY; CDR2 reads SVGAGI (reference sequence). The CDR3 consists of 12 residues. Trimming at V came to 2 bases and at J to 13 bases, leaving 3 bases not matched to a gene. The chain's CDR3 is CASSYRTGDQHF. The CDR3 nucleotides read TGTGCCAGCAGTTACCGGACAGGGGATCAGCATTTT.

This clonotype occurred a few times. V and J are TRBV2 and TRBJ2-5, with TRBD2 matching 9 bases. The junction had 3 bases not matched to a gene; V was cut back by 10 bases and J by 3 bases. CDR3 length: 12 residues. Germline assignment: CDR1 SNHLY and CDR2 FYNNEI. As DNA, the CDR3 is TGTGCCACCCGACTAGCGGAAGAGACCCAGTACTTC. It codes for CATRLAEETQYF.

This clonotype was seen many times. The chain joins TRBV6-5 to TRBJ2-7; 10 bases line up with TRBD1. J lost 2 bases, V lost 5 bases, and 3 bases had no gene match. The CDR3 runs to 14 residues. Germline values: CDR1 MNHEY, CDR2 SVGAGI. CDR3 in DNA: TGTGCCAGCAGTCCAGGACAGGGGGCCTACGAGCAGTACGTC. Amino acid sequence: CASSPGQGAYEQYV.

The rearrangement links TRBV11-2 to TRBJ2-1, with TRBD2 matching 16 bases. V lost 3 bases and J lost 10; bases outside the gene matches: 12. In germline, CDR1 is SGHAT, CDR2 FQNNGV. This CDR3 has 18 residues. DNA for the CDR3: TGTGCCAGCAGCTTCAGTCCCGGGACTAGCGGGGGGGTGGACGAGCAGTTCTTC. This codes for CASSFSPGTSGGVDEQFF.

CDR3 sequence: CASSFSGGELFF. CDR3 coding DNA: TGCGCCAGCAGCTTCTCGGGCGGGGAGCTGTTTTTT. The rearrangement uses TRBV5-1 and TRBJ2-2; D not resolved. V was cut by 2 bases and J by 7 bases, with 6 bases left in between. Looked up from germline, CDR1 is SGHRS and CDR2 is YFSETQ. The CDR3 totals 12 residues. The whole variable domain, remainder taken from reference TRBV5-1 and TRBJ2-2, is KAGVTQTPRYLIKTRGQQVTLSCSPISGHRSVSWYQQTPGQGLQFLFEYFSETQRNKGNFPGRFSGRQFSNSRSEMNVSTLELGDSALYLCASSFSGGELFFGEGSRLTVL.

The table lists this clonotype with a few counts. V and J are TRBV6-2 or TRBV6-3 and TRBJ1-5; D remains unclear. Germline V gene data show CDR1 as MNHEY and CDR2 as SVGEGT. V was pared by 6 bases and J by 3 bases, with 9 bases between. The CDR3 is made up of 13 amino acids. CDR3 sequence reads: CASRDTPNQPQHF. CDR3 sequence (DNA): TGTGCCAGCAGAGACACGCCCAATCAGCCCCAGCATTTT.